Listed below are T cell receptor beta chains from one sample, sequenced in a study of cytomegalovirus exposure and HLA in healthy donors. The table came from immunoSEQ multiplex PCR; TCRdb's copy has only in-frame clones and leaves some out. The top ten clones hold approximately 1.8% of a sample with 110,000 to 150,000 clones, roughly a tenth of them seen once. The specimen sequenced was PBMCs. These receptors came from a male donor in good health and CMV-seronegative. Each CDR3 is given with its conserved first and last residue. Each record gives: V gene, clone size, J gene, D gene, CDR3 DNA, CDR3 protein. A D gene is named only where the DNA matches it firmly. Clone size is given for some rows only: seen once, a few or many times, or a class if the clone is expanded.

>TRBV4-3|few|TRBJ2-1|-
TGCGCCAGCAGCCAAGATAGAGACTACCTTACTGAGGAGCAGTTCTTC
CASSQDRDYLTEEQFF
>TRBV25-1|few|TRBJ2-5|-
TGTGCCAGCAGAGAGACCGGAGGTGAGACCCAGTACTTC
CASRETGGETQYF
>TRBV6-5|few|TRBJ1-2|-
TGTGCCAGCAGTTACTCATTCGGGACTGTCGAGTATGGCTACACCTTC
CASSYSFGTVEYGYTF
>TRBV6-5|few|TRBJ2-2|-
TGTGCCAGCAGTTACGGCAGGGTAAAAACCGGGGAGCTGTTTTTT
CASSYGRVKTGELFF
>TRBV28|-|TRBJ1-1|TRBD1
TGTGCCAGCAGCTTGGACAGGACGAACACTGAAGCTTTCTTT
CASSLDRTNTEAFF
>TRBV4-3|-|TRBJ1-1|-
TGCGCCAGCAGCGGCCGCGGGGGGGCCACTGAAGCTTTCTTT
CASSGRGGATEAFF
>TRBV2|-|TRBJ2-5|TRBD2
TGTGCCAGCAGTGGCCTACTAGCGGGGGAAGAGACCCAGTACTTC
CASSGLLAGEETQYF
>TRBV7-2|-|TRBJ2-7|TRBD2
TGTGCCAGCAGCTTAAACCCTAGCGGGGGTTCCTACGAGCAGTACTTC
CASSLNPSGGSYEQYF
>TRBV29-1|-|TRBJ2-2|-
TGCAGCGTTGCCGTTATTCTCGGGGAGCTGTTTTTT
CSVAVILGELFF
>TRBV30|few|TRBJ1-2|-
TGTGCCTGGAGTTCCCCGACAGCCAGCTACACCTTC
CAWSSPTASYTF
>TRBV29-1|few|TRBJ2-7|TRBD2
TGCAGCGTTGCCACACCGGAGCGGGGGCGCGGCCGTCACGAGCAGTACTTC
CSVATPERGRGRHEQYF
>TRBV30|-|TRBJ2-2|-
TGTGCCTGGAGTGCCTATTTGGCGGGGCGAAGAACCGGGGAGCTGTTTTTT
CAWSAYLAGRRTGELFF
>TRBV11-2|few|TRBJ1-1|TRBD1
TGTGCCAGCAGGGGAACAGGGGGCAATGAAGCTTTCTTT
CASRGTGGNEAFF
>TRBV4-3|-|TRBJ1-2|-
TGCGCCAGCAGCCAAGATTCAGGGCGGCGGATGGGCGGCTACACCTTC
CASSQDSGRRMGGYTF
>TRBV28|-|TRBJ2-7|TRBD1
TGTGCCAGCAGTTATCAGGGGGCCTACGAGCAGTACTTC
CASSYQGAYEQYF
>TRBV29-1|-|TRBJ1-1|-
TGCAGCGTTCAGAACACTGAAGCTTTCTTT
CSVQNTEAFF
>TRBV2|-|TRBJ1-6|TRBD1
TGTGCCAGCAGTAAATCCCCGGGACAGGGGGATTCACCCCTCCACTTT
CASSKSPGQGDSPLHF
>TRBV7-2|-|TRBJ1-6|-
TGTGCCAGCAGCTTCAGGGGATGGGATTCACCCCTCCACTTT
CASSFRGWDSPLHF
>TRBV5-1|-|TRBJ2-7|TRBD2
TGCGCCAGCAGGGTCGGGGGGAGTCCTTCCTACGAGCAGTACTTC
CASRVGGSPSYEQYF
>TRBV2|-|TRBJ2-1|TRBD2
TGTGCCAGCAGTGGCGAAACTAGCGGGAGGGCCCATGAGCAGTTCTTC
CASSGETSGRAHEQFF
>TRBV28|-|TRBJ1-4|-
TGTGCCAGCATTCACAGGGTTCTGACTAATGAAAAACTGTTTTTT
CASIHRVLTNEKLFF
>TRBV28|-|TRBJ1-1|TRBD1
TGTGCCAGCATTTACTTGACAGGGGGCACCACTGAAGCTTTCTTT
CASIYLTGGTTEAFF
>TRBV7-3|few|TRBJ1-1|TRBD1
TGTGCCACCTCGGGACAGGCCAACACTGAAGCTTTCTTT
CATSGQANTEAFF
>TRBV28|few|TRBJ1-1|-
TGTGCCAGCAGTTTAGGCGCGGGACCTGAAGCTTTCTTT
CASSLGAGPEAFF
>TRBV29-1|-|TRBJ1-1|-
TGCAGCGGGGGAGAGACTGAAGCTTTCTTT
CSGGETEAFF
>TRBV29-1|few|TRBJ1-2|-
TGCAGCGGGTCGACAGGAAACTATGGCTACACCTTC
CSGSTGNYGYTF
>TRBV30|-|TRBJ2-7|-
TGTGCCTGGAGTGAGGGACACAATTCGGTGCAGTACTTC
CAWSEGHNSVQYF
>TRBV6-6|few|TRBJ1-2|TRBD1
TGTGCCAGCAGTCCCGGACAGGATTACGGCTACACCTTC
CASSPGQDYGYTF
>TRBV7-9|few|TRBJ1-1|-
TGTGCCAGTCCGAGTCGGGGTGACACTGAAGCTTTCTTT
CASPSRGDTEAFF
>TRBV28|-|TRBJ2-3|TRBD2
TGTGCCAGCAGTCATAGCGGGACTGGAGATACGCAGTATTTT
CASSHSGTGDTQYF
>TRBV18|few|TRBJ2-1|-
TGTGCCAGCTCACCACAGGACAGCTCCTACAATGAGCAGTTCTTC
CASSPQDSSYNEQFF
>TRBV25-1|-|TRBJ2-1|-
TGTGCCAGCAGTGAGGGGGGAATGCGTGAGCAGTTCTTC
CASSEGGMREQFF
>TRBV15|few|TRBJ2-7|-
TGTGCCACCAGCAGAGATACGGACATTTCCAACGAGCAGTACTTC
CATSRDTDISNEQYF
>TRBV5-6|few|TRBJ2-7|TRBD1
TGTGCCAGCAGCTTCGGGACAGGGGGAAACGAGCAGTACTTC
CASSFGTGGNEQYF
>TRBV7-2|few|TRBJ1-5|TRBD1
TGTGCCAGCAGCTGGGGAGACAGGGGGTATCAGCCCCAGCATTTT
CASSWGDRGYQPQHF
>TRBV4-1|-|TRBJ2-2|TRBD2
TGCGCCAGCAGCCAACCGACTAGCGGGTCCTTCGCCGGGGAGCTGTTTTTT
CASSQPTSGSFAGELFF
>TRBV30|-|TRBJ2-3|-
TGTGCCTGGAGTGGCCTAGCAGGTACGCAGTATTTT
CAWSGLAGTQYF
>TRBV2|-|TRBJ2-7|-
TGTGCCAGCAGGGGGGGCTACGAGCAGTACTTC
CASRGGYEQYF
>TRBV27|-|TRBJ1-1|TRBD1
TGTGCCAGCAGTTCCGACAGGGCCCCAAGAGGTTACACTGAAGCTTTCTTT
CASSSDRAPRGYTEAFF
>TRBV10-3|-|TRBJ2-3|-
TGTGCCGCCTGGGACATTAGCACAGATACGCAGTATTTT
CAAWDISTDTQYF
>TRBV7-6|-|TRBJ2-7|-
TGTGCCAGCAGCTTACCTCCTCTCACGGGGCAGTACTTC
CASSLPPLTGQYF
>TRBV28|-|TRBJ2-7|-
TGTGCCAGCAGTTTAACAGGGTTCTCCTACGAGCAGTACTTC
CASSLTGFSYEQYF
>TRBV5-6|few|TRBJ1-1|-
TGTGCCAGCAGCTTGGCAGGGCGGATCGACACTGAAGCTTTCTTT
CASSLAGRIDTEAFF
>TRBV9|-|TRBJ2-6|-
TGTGCCAGCAGCGTAGACGGGTCTGGGGCCAACGTCCTGACTTTC
CASSVDGSGANVLTF